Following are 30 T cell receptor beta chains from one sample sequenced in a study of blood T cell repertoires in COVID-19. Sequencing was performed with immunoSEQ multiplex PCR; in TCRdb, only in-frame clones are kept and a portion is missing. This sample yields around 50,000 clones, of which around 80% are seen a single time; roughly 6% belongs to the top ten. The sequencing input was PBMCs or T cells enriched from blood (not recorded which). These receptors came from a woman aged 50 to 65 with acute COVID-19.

The CDR3 coding sequence is TGTGCCAGCAGCCATTCCGGACAGACTACCCAAGATACGCAGTATTTT. Its protein is CASSHSGQTTQDTQYF. The genes are TRBV14 and TRBJ2-3; maybe TRBD1 (6 bases). Looked up from germline, CDR1 is SGHDN and CDR2 is FVKESK. V was shortened by 3 bases and J by 5 bases, with 18 bases between the two germline ends. The CDR3 spans 16 residues.

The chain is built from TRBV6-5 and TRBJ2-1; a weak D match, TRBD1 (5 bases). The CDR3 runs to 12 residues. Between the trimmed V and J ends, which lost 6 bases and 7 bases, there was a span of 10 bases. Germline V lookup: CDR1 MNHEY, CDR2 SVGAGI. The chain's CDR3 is CASSFSGNEQFF. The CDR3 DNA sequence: TGTGCCAGCAGCTTCTCAGGGAATGAGCAGTTCTTC.

CDR3 residues: CASSQQGNYGYTF. CDR3 DNA sequence: TGTGCCAGCAGCCAACAGGGAAACTATGGCTACACCTTC. V usage is TRBV11-3 and J usage is TRBJ1-2; the D gene is possibly TRBD1 (6 bases). This CDR3 has 13 residues. V lost 5 bases to trimming and J lost 2 bases, with 9 bases between them. Looked up from germline, CDR1 is SGHNT and CDR2 is YENEEA.

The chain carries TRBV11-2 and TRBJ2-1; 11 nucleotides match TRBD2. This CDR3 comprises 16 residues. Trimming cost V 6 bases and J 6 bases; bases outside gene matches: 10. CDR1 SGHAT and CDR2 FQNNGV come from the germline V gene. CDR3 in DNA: TGTGCCAGCAGGCCTAGCGGAACTAGCGGGGGCAATGAGCAGTTCTTC. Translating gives CASRPSGTSGGNEQFF.

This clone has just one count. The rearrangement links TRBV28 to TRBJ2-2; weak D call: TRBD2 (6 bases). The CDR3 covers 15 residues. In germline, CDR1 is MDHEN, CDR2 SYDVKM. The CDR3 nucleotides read TGTGCTACGGGGACGGGGGAGGCGGACACCGGGGAGCTGTTTTTT. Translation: CATGTGEADTGELFF.

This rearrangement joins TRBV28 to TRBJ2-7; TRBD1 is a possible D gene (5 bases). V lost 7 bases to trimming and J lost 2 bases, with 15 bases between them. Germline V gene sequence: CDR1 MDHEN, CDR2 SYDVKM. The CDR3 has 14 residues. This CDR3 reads CASNRGITTYEQYF. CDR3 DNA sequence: TGTGCCAGCAATAGGGGAATAACTACCTACGAGCAGTACTTC. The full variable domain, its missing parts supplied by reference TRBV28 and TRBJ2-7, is DVKVTQSSRYLVKRTGEKVFLECVQDMDHENMFWYRQDPGLGLRLIYFSYDVKMKEKGDIPEGYSVSREKKERFSLILESASTNQTSMYLCASNRGITTYEQYFGPGTRLTVT.

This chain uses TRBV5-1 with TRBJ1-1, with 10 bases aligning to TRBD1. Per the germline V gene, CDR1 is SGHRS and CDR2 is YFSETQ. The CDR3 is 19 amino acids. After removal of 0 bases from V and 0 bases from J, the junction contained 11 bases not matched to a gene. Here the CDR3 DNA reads TGCGCCAGCAGCTTGGCCGATCGGGGACAGGGGTCTTTGAACACTGAAGCTTTCTTT. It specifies CASSLADRGQGSLNTEAFF.

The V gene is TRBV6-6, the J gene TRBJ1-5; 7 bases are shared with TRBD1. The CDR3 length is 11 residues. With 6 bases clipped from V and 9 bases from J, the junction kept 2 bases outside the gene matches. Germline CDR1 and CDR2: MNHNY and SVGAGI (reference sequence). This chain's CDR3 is CASRRTGPQHF. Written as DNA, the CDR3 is TGTGCCAGCAGACGGACAGGGCCCCAGCATTTT.

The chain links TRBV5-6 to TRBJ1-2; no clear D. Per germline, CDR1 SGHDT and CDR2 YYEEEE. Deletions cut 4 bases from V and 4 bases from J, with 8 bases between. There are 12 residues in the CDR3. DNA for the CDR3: TGTGCCAGCAGCCCCGGGGTCTATGGCTACACCTTC. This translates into CASSPGVYGYTF.

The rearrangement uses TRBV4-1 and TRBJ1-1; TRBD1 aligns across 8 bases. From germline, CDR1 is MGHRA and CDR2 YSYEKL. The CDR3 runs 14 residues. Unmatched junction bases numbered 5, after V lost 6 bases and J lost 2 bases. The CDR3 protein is CASRTGQGNTEAFF. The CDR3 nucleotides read TGCGCCAGCAGGACCGGACAGGGTAACACTGAAGCTTTCTTT.

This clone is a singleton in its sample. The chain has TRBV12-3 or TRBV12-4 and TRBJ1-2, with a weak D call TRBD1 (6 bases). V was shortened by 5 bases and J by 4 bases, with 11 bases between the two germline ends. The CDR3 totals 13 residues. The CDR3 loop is CASSPQGTYGYTF. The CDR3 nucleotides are TGTGCCAGCAGTCCTCAGGGGACCTATGGCTACACCTTC.

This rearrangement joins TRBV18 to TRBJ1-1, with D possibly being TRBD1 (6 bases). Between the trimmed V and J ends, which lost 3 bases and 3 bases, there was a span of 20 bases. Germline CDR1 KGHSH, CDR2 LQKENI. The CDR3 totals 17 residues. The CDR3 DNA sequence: TGTGCCAGCTCACCGATGACAGGCCCAGGGACGGACACTGAAGCTTTCTTT. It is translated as CASSPMTGPGTDTEAFF. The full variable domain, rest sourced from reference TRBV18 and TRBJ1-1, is NAGVMQNPRHLVRRRGQEARLRCSPMKGHSHVYWYRQLPEEGLKFMVYLQKENIIDESGMPKERFSAEFPKEGPSILRIQQVVRGDSAAYFCASSPMTGPGTDTEAFFGQGTRLTVV.

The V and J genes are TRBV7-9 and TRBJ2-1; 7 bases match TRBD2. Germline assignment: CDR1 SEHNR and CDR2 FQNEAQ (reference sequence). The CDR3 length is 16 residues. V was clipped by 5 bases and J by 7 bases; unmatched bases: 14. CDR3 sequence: CASSLAWVLGGNEQFF. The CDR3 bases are TGTGCCAGCAGCCTCGCTTGGGTTTTGGGGGGGAATGAGCAGTTCTTC.

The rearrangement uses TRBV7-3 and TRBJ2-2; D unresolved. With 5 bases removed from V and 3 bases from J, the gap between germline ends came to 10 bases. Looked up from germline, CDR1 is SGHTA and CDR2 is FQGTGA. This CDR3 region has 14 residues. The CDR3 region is CASSVVPDTGELFF. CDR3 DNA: TGTGCCAGCAGCGTCGTCCCCGACACCGGGGAGCTGTTTTTT. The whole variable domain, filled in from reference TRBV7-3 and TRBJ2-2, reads GAGVSQTPSNKVTEKGKYVELRCDPISGHTALYWYRQSLGQGPEFLIYFQGTGAADDSGLPNDRFFAVRPEGSVSTLKIQRTERGDSAVYLCASSVVPDTGELFFGEGSRLTVL.

The CDR3 sequence: CASSLGTSRDTQYF. As DNA, the CDR3 is TGTGCCAGCTCGCTCGGGACTAGCCGAGATACGCAGTATTTT. This sequence joins TRBV18 and TRBJ2-3, with 9 nucleotides matching TRBD2. Germline CDR1 KGHSH, CDR2 LQKENI. This CDR3 is 14 amino acids long. J was trimmed by 5 bases and V by 6 bases; bases with no gene match: 6.

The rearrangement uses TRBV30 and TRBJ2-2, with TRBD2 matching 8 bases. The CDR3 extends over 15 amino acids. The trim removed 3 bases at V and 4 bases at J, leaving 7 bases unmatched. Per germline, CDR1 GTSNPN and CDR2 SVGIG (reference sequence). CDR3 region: CAWRKRGLSTGELFF. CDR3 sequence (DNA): TGTGCCTGGAGAAAGCGGGGGCTCTCCACCGGGGAGCTGTTTTTT.

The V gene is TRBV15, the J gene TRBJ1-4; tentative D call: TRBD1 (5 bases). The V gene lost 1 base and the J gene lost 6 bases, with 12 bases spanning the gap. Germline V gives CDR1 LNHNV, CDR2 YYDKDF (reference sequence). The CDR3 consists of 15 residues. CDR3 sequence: CATSRGGLRDEKLFF. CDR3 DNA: TGTGCCACCAGCAGAGGTGGCCTCAGGGATGAAAAACTGTTTTTT. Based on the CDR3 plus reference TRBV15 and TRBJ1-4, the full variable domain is DAMVIQNPRYQVTQFGKPVTLSCSQTLNHNVMYWYQQKSSQAPKLLFHYYDKDFNNEADTPDNFQSRRPNTSFCFLDIRSPGLGDTAMYLCATSRGGLRDEKLFFGSGTQLSVL.

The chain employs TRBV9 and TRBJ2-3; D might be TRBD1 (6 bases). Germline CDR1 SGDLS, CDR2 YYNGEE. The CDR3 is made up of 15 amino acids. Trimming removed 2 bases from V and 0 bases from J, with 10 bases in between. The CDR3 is CASSVRQASTDTQYF. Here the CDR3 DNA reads TGTGCCAGCAGCGTGAGACAGGCAAGCACAGATACGCAGTATTTT.

The CDR3 DNA reads as TGCGCCAGCAGCCACCCACAGGGCAACAGCTACACCTTC. It is translated as CASSHPQGNSYTF. The chain uses TRBV4-1 and TRBJ1-2; tentatively, D is TRBD1 (6 bases). This CDR3 spans 13 amino acids. The germline CDR1 and CDR2 sequences are MGHRA and YSYEKL. With 3 bases removed from V and 9 bases from J, the gap between germline ends came to 14 bases.

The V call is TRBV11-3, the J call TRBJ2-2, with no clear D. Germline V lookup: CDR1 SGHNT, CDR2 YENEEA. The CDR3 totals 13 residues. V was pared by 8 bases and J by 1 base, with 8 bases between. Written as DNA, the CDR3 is TGTGCCAGCGGCAGTCGGAACACCGGGGAGCTGTTTTTT. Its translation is CASGSRNTGELFF.

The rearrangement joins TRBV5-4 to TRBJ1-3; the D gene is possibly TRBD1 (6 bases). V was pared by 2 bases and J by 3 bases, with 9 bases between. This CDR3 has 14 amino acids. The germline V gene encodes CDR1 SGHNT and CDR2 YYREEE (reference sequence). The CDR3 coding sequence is TGTGCCAGCAGCTTACAGGGACGTGGAAACACCATATATTTT. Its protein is CASSLQGRGNTIYF.

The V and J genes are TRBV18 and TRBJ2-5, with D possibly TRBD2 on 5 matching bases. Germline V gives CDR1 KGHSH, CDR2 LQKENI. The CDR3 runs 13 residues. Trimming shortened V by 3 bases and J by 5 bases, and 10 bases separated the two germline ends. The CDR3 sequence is CASSPGVGETQYF. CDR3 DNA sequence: TGTGCCAGCTCACCCGGGGTTGGGGAGACCCAGTACTTC.

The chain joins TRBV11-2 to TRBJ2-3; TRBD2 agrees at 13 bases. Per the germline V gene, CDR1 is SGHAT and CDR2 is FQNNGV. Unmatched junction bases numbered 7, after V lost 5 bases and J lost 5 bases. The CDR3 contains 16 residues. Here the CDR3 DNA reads TGTGCCAGCAGCCACCGACTAGCGGGGGGTATAGATACGCAGTATTTT. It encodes CASSHRLAGGIDTQYF. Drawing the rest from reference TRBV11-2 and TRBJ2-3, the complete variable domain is EAGVAQSPRYKIIEKRQSVAFWCNPISGHATLYWYQQILGQGPKLLIQFQNNGVVDDSQLPKDRFSAERLKGVDSTLKIQPAKLEDSAVYLCASSHRLAGGIDTQYFGPGTRLTVL.

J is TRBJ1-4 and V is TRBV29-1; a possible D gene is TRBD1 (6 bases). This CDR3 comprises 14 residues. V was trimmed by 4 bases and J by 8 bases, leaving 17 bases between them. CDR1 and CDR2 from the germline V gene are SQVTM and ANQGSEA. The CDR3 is CSVASGGRREKLFF. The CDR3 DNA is TGCAGCGTTGCCAGCGGGGGGCGCAGGGAAAAACTGTTTTTT.

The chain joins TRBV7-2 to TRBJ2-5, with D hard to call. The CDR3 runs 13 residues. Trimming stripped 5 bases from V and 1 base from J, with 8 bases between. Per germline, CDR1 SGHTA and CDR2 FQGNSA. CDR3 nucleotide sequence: TGTGCCAGCAGCCTCGGGTCCCAAGAGACCCAGTACTTC. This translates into CASSLGSQETQYF.

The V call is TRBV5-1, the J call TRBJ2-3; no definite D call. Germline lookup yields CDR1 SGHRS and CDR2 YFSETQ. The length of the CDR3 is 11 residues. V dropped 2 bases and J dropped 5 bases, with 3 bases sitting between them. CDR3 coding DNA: TGCGCCAGCAGCTTTAAAGATACGCAGTATTTT. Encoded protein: CASSFKDTQYF.

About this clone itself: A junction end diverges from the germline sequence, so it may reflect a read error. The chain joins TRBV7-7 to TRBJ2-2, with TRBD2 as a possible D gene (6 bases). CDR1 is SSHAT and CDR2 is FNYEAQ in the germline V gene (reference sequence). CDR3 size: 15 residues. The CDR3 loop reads CASSPRDFGAGELFF. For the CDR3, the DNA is TGTGCTAGCAGCCCCCGGGACTTCGGAGCCGGGGAGCTGTTTTTT.

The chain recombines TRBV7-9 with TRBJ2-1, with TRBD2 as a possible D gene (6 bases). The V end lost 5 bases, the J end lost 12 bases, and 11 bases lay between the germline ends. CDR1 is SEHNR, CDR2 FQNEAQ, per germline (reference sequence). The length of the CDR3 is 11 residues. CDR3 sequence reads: CASSPLARQFF. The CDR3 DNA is TGTGCCAGCAGCCCTCTAGCGCGGCAGTTCTTC.

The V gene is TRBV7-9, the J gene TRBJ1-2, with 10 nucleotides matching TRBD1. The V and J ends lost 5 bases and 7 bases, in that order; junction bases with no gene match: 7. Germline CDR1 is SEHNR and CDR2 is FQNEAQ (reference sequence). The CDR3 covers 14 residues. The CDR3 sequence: CASSVGTGASGYTF. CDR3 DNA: TGTGCCAGCAGCGTCGGGACAGGGGCTTCTGGCTACACCTTC.

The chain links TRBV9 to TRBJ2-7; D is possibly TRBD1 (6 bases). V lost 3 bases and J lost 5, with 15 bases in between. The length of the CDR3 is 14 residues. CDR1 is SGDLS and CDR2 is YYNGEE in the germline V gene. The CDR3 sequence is CASSATTGRHEQYF. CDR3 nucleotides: TGTGCCAGCAGCGCCACGACAGGTCGGCACGAGCAGTACTTC.